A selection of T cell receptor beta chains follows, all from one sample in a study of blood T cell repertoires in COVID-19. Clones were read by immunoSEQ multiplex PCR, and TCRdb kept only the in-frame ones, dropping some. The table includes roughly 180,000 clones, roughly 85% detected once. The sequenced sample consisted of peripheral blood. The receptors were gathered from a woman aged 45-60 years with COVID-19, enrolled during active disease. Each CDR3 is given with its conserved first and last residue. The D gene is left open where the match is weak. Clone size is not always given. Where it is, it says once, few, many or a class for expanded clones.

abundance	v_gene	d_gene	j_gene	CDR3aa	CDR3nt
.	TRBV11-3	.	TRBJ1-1	CASSVQGSTEAFF	TGTGCCAGCAGCGTACAGGGAAGCACTGAAGCTTTCTTT
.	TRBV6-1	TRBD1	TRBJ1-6	CASSEIGGGNSPLHF	TGTGCCAGCAGTGAAATAGGGGGCGGTAATTCACCCCTCCACTTT
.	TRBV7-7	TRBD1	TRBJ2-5	CASSLTGQLQETQYF	TGTGCCAGCAGCTTAACGGGACAGTTACAAGAGACCCAGTACTTC
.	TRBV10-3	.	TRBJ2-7	CAISPGTSSYEQYF	TGTGCCATCAGCCCCGGGACAAGCTCCTACGAGCAGTACTTC
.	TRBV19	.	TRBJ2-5	CATQGTERETQYF	TGTGCCACCCAAGGCACGGAGAGGGAGACCCAGTACTTC
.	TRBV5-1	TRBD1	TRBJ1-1	CASSTQGAGTEAFF	TGCGCCAGCAGCACTCAGGGGGCTGGCACTGAAGCTTTCTTT
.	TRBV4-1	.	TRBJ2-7	CASSLEGLFSYEQYF	TGCGCCAGCAGCCTGGAGGGACTCTTCTCCTACGAGCAGTACTTC
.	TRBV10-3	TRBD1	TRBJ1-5	CAIGPITGVQPQHF	TGTGCCATCGGCCCCATAACAGGGGTTCAGCCCCAGCATTTT
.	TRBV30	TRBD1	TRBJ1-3	CAWTGGSGNTIYF	TGTGCCTGGACAGGGGGCTCTGGAAACACCATATATTTT
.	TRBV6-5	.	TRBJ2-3	CASSRTRNEDTQYF	TGTGCCAGCAGCAGGACAAGAAACGAAGATACGCAGTATTTT
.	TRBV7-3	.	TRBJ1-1	CASTQGQMNTEAFF	TGTGCCAGCACCCAAGGACAGATGAACACTGAAGCTTTCTTT
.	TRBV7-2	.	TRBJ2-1	CASSLVGGGRNEQFF	TGTGCCAGCAGCTTAGTTGGAGGCGGGCGGAATGAGCAGTTCTTC
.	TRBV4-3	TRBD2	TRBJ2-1	CASSQDLVAGVYNEQFF	TGCGCCAGCAGCCAAGATTTGGTAGCGGGGGTTTACAATGAGCAGTTCTTC
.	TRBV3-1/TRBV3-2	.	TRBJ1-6	CASSNDRNNSPLHF	TGTGCCAGCAGCAACGACAGGAATAATTCACCCCTCCACTTT
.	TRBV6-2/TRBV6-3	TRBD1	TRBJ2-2	CASSSTGQANTGELFF	TGTGCCAGCAGTTCGACGGGACAGGCGAACACCGGGGAGCTGTTTTTT
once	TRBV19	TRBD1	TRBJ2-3	CASSNSRDRGTDTQYF	TGTGCCAGTAGTAATTCGCGGGACAGGGGCACAGATACGCAGTATTTT
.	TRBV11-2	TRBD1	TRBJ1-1	CASSRTQGARNTEAFF	TGTGCCAGCAGCCGTACACAGGGGGCAAGGAACACTGAAGCTTTCTTT
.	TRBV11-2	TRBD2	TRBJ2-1	CASRVGSGRGVYNEQFF	TGTGCCAGCAGAGTGGGGTCCGGGCGGGGGGTCTACAATGAGCAGTTCTTC
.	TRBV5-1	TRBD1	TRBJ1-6	CASSQGQNNSPLHF	TGCGCCAGCAGCCAGGGACAGAATAATTCACCCCTCCACTTT
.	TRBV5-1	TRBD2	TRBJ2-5	CASSAGLAGGRETQYF	TGCGCCAGCAGCGCCGGACTAGCGGGGGGAAGGGAGACCCAGTACTTC
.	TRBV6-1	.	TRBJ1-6	CASSVVPGRGDSPLHF	TGTGCCAGCAGTGTGGTTCCGGGGCGCGGGGATTCACCCCTCCACTTT
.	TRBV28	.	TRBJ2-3	CASSLGGGAADTQYF	TGTGCCAGCAGTTTGGGTGGGGGGGCCGCAGATACGCAGTATTTT
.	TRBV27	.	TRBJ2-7	CASSPPPGFNEQYF	TGTGCCAGCAGTCCCCCGCCAGGGTTCAACGAGCAGTACTTC
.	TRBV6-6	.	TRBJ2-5	CASSYRETQYF	TGTGCCAGCAGTTACCGGGAGACCCAGTACTTC
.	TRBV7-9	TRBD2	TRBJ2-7	CASSSSGGDYEQYF	TGTGCCAGCAGCTCCAGCGGGGGGGACTACGAGCAGTACTTC
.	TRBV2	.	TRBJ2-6	CASSLGHYSGANVLTF	TGTGCCAGCAGTTTGGGACATTACTCTGGGGCCAACGTCCTGACTTTC
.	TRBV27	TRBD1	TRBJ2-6	CASSRQGMAGANVLTF	TGTGCCAGCAGTCGACAGGGTATGGCTGGGGCCAACGTCCTGACTTTC